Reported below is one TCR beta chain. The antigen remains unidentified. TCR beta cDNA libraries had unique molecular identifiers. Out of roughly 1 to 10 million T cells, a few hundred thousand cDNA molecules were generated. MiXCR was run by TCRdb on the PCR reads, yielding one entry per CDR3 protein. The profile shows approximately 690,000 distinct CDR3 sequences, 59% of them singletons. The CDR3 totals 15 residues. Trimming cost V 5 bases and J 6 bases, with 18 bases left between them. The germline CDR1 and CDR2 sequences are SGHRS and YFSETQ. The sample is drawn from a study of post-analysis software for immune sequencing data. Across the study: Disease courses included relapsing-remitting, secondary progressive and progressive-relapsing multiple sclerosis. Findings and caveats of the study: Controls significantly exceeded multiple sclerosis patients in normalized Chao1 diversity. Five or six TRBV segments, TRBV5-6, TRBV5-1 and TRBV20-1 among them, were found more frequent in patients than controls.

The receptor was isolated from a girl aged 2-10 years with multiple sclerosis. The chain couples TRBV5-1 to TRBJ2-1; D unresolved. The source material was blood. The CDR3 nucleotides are TGCGCCAGCAGTCCAGACATCAGTGTAATCAATGAGCAGTTCTTC. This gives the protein CASSPDISVINEQFF.